Presented here are 16 T cell receptor beta chains from one specimen sequenced in a study of blood T cell repertoires in COVID-19. Repertoires were generated with immunoSEQ multiplex PCR, while TCRdb's copy carries only in-frame clones and drops some. Among some 400,000 clones listed, about 80% were seen once. Input material: peripheral blood. The source is a human donor with acute or convalescent COVID-19. The donor label of this sample is uncertain.

V and J are TRBV28 and TRBJ2-4; 7 nucleotides line up with TRBD1. The CDR3 is 13 residues long. V lost 6 bases and J lost 4; bases outside the gene matches: 3. Germline lookup yields CDR1 MDHEN and CDR2 SYDVKM. CDR3 region: CASRPGQKNIQYF. CDR3 bases: TGTGCCAGCAGACCGGGACAGAAAAACATTCAGTACTTC. Combining the CDR3 with reference TRBV28 and TRBJ2-4 gives the whole variable domain DVKVTQSSRYLVKRTGEKVFLECVQDMDHENMFWYRQDPGLGLRLIYFSYDVKMKEKGDIPEGYSVSREKKERFSLILESASTNQTSMYLCASRPGQKNIQYFGAGTRLSVL.

This clone occurred once. The chain couples TRBV9 to TRBJ2-5; TRBD1 matches at 7 bases. The CDR3 totals 14 residues. Trimming removed 4 bases from V and 2 bases from J; junction bases left unmatched: 5. Germline-derived CDR1 and CDR2 are SGDLS and YYNGEE. CDR3 nucleotide sequence: TGTGCCAGCAGCCTGGACAGGCGGCAAGAGACCCAGTACTTC. Residues: CASSLDRRQETQYF. The full variable domain, with the rest looked up from reference TRBV9 and TRBJ2-5, is DSGVTQTPKHLITATGQRVTLRCSPRSGDLSVYWYQQSLDQGLQFLIQYYNGEERAKGNILERFSAQQFPDLHSELNLSSLELGDSALYFCASSLDRRQETQYFGPGTRLLVL.

Comments on this clone: The same CDR3 also results from other DNA sequences found in this sample. The chain couples TRBV4-1 to TRBJ2-1; a weak D match, TRBD2 (6 bases). V was trimmed by 4 bases and J by 0 bases, leaving 10 bases between them. CDR3 length: 15 residues. Germline values: CDR1 MGHRA, CDR2 YSYEKL. CDR3 nucleotide sequence: TGCGCCAGCAGCCCATCTAGCGACTCCTACAATGAGCAGTTCTTC. It codes for CASSPSSDSYNEQFF.

This clone was counted between two and nine times. The CDR3: CASRGQLNYGYTF. CDR3 in DNA: TGTGCCAGCAGAGGACAGCTTAACTATGGCTACACCTTC. The chain uses TRBV27 and TRBJ1-2, with D possibly being TRBD1 (6 bases). V lost 6 bases and J 1 base, leaving 9 bases between the germline ends. The CDR3 length is 13 residues. CDR1 is MNHEY, CDR2 SMNVEV, per germline (reference sequence).

The chain combines TRBV10-3 with TRBJ2-1; TRBD2 agrees at 7 bases. This CDR3 region has 19 residues. The J segment lost 0 bases and the V segment lost 10 bases, leaving 21 bases of the junction unmatched. CDR1 is ENHRY and CDR2 is SYGVKD in the germline V gene. The DNA for the CDR3 is TGTGCCACCCACGGCGGGTTGGGACTACGTCAAGCCTCCTACAATGAGCAGTTCTTC. Translated: CATHGGLGLRQASYNEQFF.

The chain couples TRBV2 to TRBJ1-5; D remains ambiguous. There are 12 residues in the CDR3. Germline CDR1 SNHLY, CDR2 FYNNEI. V was clipped by 5 bases and J by 3 bases, with 5 bases between them. The CDR3 protein is CASSNNNQPQHF. The CDR3 DNA follows: TGTGCCAGCAGTAACAACAATCAGCCCCAGCATTTT.

This chain joins TRBV2 and TRBJ1-5; a weak D match, TRBD1 (5 bases). The CDR3 has 15 residues. CDR1 and CDR2 (germline): SNHLY, FYNNEI. V dropped 6 bases and J dropped 0 bases, with 12 bases sitting between them. The CDR3, as DNA: TGTGCCAGCAGCCTGACAGAAAATAGCAATCAGCCCCAGCATTTT. As protein: CASSLTENSNQPQHF.

This CDR3 reads CASSLQGFGTEAFF. For the CDR3, the DNA is TGTGCCAGCAGCCTCCAGGGATTCGGCACTGAAGCTTTCTTT. The chain is built from TRBV11-2 and TRBJ1-1, with a possible D match to TRBD1 (5 bases). CDR1 is SGHAT, CDR2 FQNNGV, per germline. This CDR3 region has 14 residues. V shed 5 bases and J shed 4 bases, with 14 bases lying between them.

The rearrangement uses TRBV6-1 and TRBJ2-7, with a possible D match to TRBD1 (5 bases). Trimming took off 3 bases at V and 3 bases at J, with 9 bases between the two ends. This CDR3 contains 13 residues. Germline V gene data show CDR1 as MNHNS and CDR2 as SASEGT. The CDR3, as DNA: TGTGCCAGCAGTGAGTCGACAGTCTACGAGCAGTACTTC. Protein: CASSESTVYEQYF.

The chain uses TRBV11-2 and TRBJ2-7; a possible D gene is TRBD2 (5 bases). This CDR3 has 12 amino acids. Trimming pared 8 bases from V and 2 bases from J, leaving 10 bases between. CDR1 is SGHAT and CDR2 is FQNNGV in the germline V gene. In nucleotides, the CDR3 is TGTGCCAGCGGACTCTCAGCCTACGAGCAGTACTTC. Protein: CASGLSAYEQYF.

The rearrangement joins TRBV18 to TRBJ2-1, with 11 bases fitting TRBD2. This CDR3 has 17 residues. Germline assignment: CDR1 KGHSH and CDR2 LQKENI. V trimming: 3 bases; J trimming: 9 bases; junction bases outside the gene matches: 13. DNA of the CDR3: TGTGCCAGCTCACCGACTTCTAGCGGGAGGAGAAGCGGTGAGCAGTTCTTC. It specifies CASSPTSSGRRSGEQFF.

The V call is TRBV28, the J call TRBJ1-3; 10 bases align to TRBD1. J lost 4 bases, V lost 5 bases, and 5 bases had no gene match. Germline CDR1 and CDR2: MDHEN and SYDVKM. The CDR3 is made up of 15 amino acids. The CDR3 spells CASSAPGQGGNTIYF. The CDR3 coding sequence is TGTGCCAGCAGTGCCCCGGGACAGGGGGGAAACACCATATATTTT.

The chain combines TRBV6-4 with TRBJ2-3; possibly TRBD1 for D (5 bases). Germline V gene data show CDR1 as MRHNA and CDR2 as SNTAGT. The CDR3 sequence is 14 residues long. Trimming cost V 3 bases and J 4 bases, with 11 bases left between them. CDR3 loop: CASSEIQGADTQYF. CDR3 nucleotides: TGTGCCAGCAGTGAGATTCAGGGTGCAGATACGCAGTATTTT.

This chain uses TRBV6-5 with TRBJ2-1; unclear D gene. Trimming removed 2 bases from V and 0 bases from J, with 8 bases in between. Germline V CDR1 and CDR2: MNHEY, SVGAGI. The CDR3 covers 15 residues. The CDR3 protein is CASSYIPSSYNEQFF. The CDR3 region has the DNA TGTGCCAGCAGTTACATCCCGAGCTCCTACAATGAGCAGTTCTTC.

This clone was observed a few times. The chain couples TRBV4-1 to TRBJ1-5, with a possible D match to TRBD1 (6 bases). This CDR3 has 15 amino acids. Germline-derived CDR1 and CDR2 are MGHRA and YSYEKL. Trimming took off 4 bases at V and 7 bases at J, with 17 bases between the two ends. The CDR3 reads CASSRKQGEAQPQHF. DNA for the CDR3: TGCGCCAGCAGCCGGAAACAGGGAGAGGCACAGCCCCAGCATTTT.

The chain uses TRBV10-2 and TRBJ1-2; D gene unclear. The V end was cut by 4 bases, the J end by 1 base, with 13 bases between. Germline V gene sequence: CDR1 WSHSY, CDR2 SAAADI. CDR3 length equals 15 residues. CDR3 coding DNA: TGCGCCAGCAGTGTCGAGCCCTACCTTAACTATGGCTACACCTTC. It codes for CASSVEPYLNYGYTF.